Presented here are 3 T cell receptor beta chains from one specimen sequenced in a study of T cells in Graves' hyperthyroidism and ophthalmopathy. TCR beta CDR3 regions were amplified from RNA transcripts. A first-round RT-PCR of the TCR CDR3 used the HTBI primer set. TCRdb re-derived calls from the multiplex PCR reads in MiXCR, one entry per CDR3 protein. The data show around 300,000 distinct CDR3 sequences, roughly a fifth seen once. Source material: blood. These receptor sequences come from a man aged 45-65 years with Graves' ophthalmopathy.

This chain links TRBV6-5 with TRBJ2-1, with D tentatively TRBD1 (6 bases). Germline-derived CDR1 and CDR2 are MNHEY and SVGAGI. The CDR3 is 14 amino acids. Trimming left V 4 bases short and J 8 bases short, with 15 bases between. CDR3 sequence (DNA): TGTGCCAGCAGTTCCCATCCCCCAGGGGATGAGCAGTTCTTC. It yields the protein CASSSHPPGDEQFF.

A few counts support this clonotype. The chain is built from TRBV24-1 and TRBJ1-2; D gene ambiguous. Germline values: CDR1 KGHDR, CDR2 SFDVKD. The CDR3 is 12 amino acids. V was pared by 5 bases and J by 4 bases, with 7 bases between. In DNA, the CDR3 is TGTGCCACCAGTGCAGGATCCTATGGCTACACCTTC. It translates to CATSAGSYGYTF.

This clonotype was found many times. CDR3 sequence reads: CASSPGLAGDEQFF. The CDR3 DNA is TGTGCCAGCAGCCCCGGACTAGCGGGAGATGAGCAGTTCTTC. J is TRBJ2-1 and V is TRBV14, with 13 bases lining up with TRBD2. The junction had 2 bases not matched to a gene; V was cut back by 4 bases and J by 8 bases. The CDR3 is made up of 14 amino acids. In germline, CDR1 is SGHDN, CDR2 FVKESK.